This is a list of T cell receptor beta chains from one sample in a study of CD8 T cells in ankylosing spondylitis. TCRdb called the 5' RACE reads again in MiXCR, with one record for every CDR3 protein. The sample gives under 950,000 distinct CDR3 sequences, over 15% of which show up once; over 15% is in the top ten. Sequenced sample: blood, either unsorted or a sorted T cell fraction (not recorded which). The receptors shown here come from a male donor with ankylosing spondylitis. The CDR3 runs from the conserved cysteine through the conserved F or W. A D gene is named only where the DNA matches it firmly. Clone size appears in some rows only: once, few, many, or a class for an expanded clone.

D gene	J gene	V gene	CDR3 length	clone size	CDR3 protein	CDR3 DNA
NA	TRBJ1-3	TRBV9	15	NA	CASRQGLHSGNTIYF	TGTGCCAGCAGACAGGGTCTCCACTCTGGAAACACCATATATTTT
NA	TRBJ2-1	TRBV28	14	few	CASSSASTYNEQFF	TGTGCCAGCAGTTCGGCTTCCACCTACAATGAGCAGTTCTTC
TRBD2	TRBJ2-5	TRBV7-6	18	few	CASSLDFAGGGLQETQYF	TGTGCCAGCAGCTTAGATTTTGCGGGAGGTGGGCTGCAAGAGACCCAGTACTTC
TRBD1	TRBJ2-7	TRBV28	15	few	CASSARTGFAYEQYF	TGTGCCAGCAGTGCACGGACAGGGTTCGCCTACGAGCAGTACTTC
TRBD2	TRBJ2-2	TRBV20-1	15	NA	CSARGGGRETGELFF	TGCAGTGCTAGAGGCGGGGGGAGGGAGACCGGGGAGCTGTTTTTT
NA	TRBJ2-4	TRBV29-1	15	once	CSVELTEGAKNIQYF	TGCAGCGTTGAATTAACAGAGGGGGCCAAAAACATTCAGTACTTC
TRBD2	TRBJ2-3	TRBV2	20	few	CASSGWSPAGVPRSTDTQYF	TGTGCCAGCAGTGGGTGGTCACCAGCGGGGGTACCCCGAAGCACAGATACGCAGTATTTT
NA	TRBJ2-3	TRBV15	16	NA	CATGAGVTDGTDTQYF	TGTGCCACCGGAGCCGGGGTCACCGACGGCACAGATACGCAGTATTTT
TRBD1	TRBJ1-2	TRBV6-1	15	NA	CASSPGQKTPNGYTF	TGTGCCAGCAGCCCGGGACAGAAGACACCAAATGGCTACACCTTC
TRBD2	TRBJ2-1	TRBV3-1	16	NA	CASSQGLLAGFNEQFF	TGTGCCAGCAGCCAAGGGTTACTAGCGGGGTTCAATGAGCAGTTCTTC
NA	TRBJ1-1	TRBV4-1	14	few	CASSRRREAGEAFF	TGCGCCAGCAGCCGGAGGAGGGAAGCCGGCGAAGCTTTCTTT
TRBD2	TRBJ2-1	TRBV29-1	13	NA	CSVRLAAYNEQFF	TGCAGCGTTAGGCTAGCGGCTTACAATGAGCAGTTCTTC
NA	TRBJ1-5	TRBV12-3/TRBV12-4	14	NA	CASSKPSSNQPQHF	TGTGCCAGCAGCAAGCCCAGTTCCAATCAGCCCCAGCATTTT
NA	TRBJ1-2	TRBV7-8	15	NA	CASSLFQGPSYGYTF	TGTGCCAGCAGCTTATTCCAGGGCCCCAGCTATGGCTACACCTTC
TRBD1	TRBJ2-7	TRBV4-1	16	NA	CASSQDRTGGTGEQYF	TGCGCCAGCAGCCAAGATAGGACAGGGGGTACCGGCGAGCAGTACTTC